This T cell receptor (beta chain) was identified in a study of cytomegalovirus exposure and HLA in healthy donors. Background on the study: Early released data comprised 80 million to 90 million unique TCRs from HLA-typed donors.

This CDR3 region has 13 residues. V was cut by 1 base and J by 7 bases, with 10 bases left in between. CDR1 is SGHDN and CDR2 is FVKESK in the germline V gene. The PCR made use of 60 Vbeta and 13 Jbeta primers. TCRdb's table, derived via immunoSEQ multiplex PCR, lists solely in-frame clones and lacks some. This table holds over 85,000 clones, roughly 84% found once. This receptor was obtained from a man younger than 45 in good health and CMV-seropositive. The gene calls are TRBV14 and TRBJ1-2; D remains unclear. Sample: PBMCs. The CDR3 DNA follows: TGTGCCAGCAGCCAAGTCGGTACTTCTGGCTACACCTTC. Protein: CASSQVGTSGYTF.